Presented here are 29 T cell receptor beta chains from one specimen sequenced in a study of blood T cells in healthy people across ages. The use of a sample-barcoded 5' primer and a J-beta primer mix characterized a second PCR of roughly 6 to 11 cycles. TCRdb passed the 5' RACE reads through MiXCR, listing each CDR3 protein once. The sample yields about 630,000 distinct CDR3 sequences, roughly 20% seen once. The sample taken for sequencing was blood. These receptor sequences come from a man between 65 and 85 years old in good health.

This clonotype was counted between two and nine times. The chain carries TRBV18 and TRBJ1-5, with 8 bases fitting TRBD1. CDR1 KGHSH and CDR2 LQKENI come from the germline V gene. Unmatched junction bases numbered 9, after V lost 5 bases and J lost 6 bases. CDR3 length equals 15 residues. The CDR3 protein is CASSNNQGAGQPQHF. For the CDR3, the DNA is TGTGCCAGCTCAAACAACCAGGGGGCGGGTCAGCCCCAGCATTTT.

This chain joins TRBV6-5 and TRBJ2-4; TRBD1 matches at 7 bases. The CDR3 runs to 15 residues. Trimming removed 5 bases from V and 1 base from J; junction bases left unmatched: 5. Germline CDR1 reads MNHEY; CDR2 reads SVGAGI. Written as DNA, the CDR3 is TGTGCCAGCAGTCCCGACAGGGTTGCCAAAAACATTCAGTACTTC. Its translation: CASSPDRVAKNIQYF.

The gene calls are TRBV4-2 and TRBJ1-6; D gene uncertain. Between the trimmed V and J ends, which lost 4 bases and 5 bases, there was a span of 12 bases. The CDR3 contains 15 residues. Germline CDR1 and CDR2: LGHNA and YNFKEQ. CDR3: CASSRDLRDNSPLHF. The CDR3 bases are TGTGCCAGCAGCCGAGACCTCCGGGATAATTCACCCCTCCACTTT.

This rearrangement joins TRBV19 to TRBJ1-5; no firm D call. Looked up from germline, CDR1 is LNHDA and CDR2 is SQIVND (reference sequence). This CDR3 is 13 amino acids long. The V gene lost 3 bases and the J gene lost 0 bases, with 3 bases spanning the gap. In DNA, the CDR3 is TGTGCCAGTAGTATGTCTAGCAATCAGCCCCAGCATTTT. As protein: CASSMSSNQPQHF.

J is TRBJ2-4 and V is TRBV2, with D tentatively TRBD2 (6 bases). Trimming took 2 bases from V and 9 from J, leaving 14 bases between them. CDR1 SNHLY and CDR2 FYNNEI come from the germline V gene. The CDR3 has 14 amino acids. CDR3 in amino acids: CASSELVEGGIQYF. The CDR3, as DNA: TGTGCCAGCAGTGAACTCGTAGAGGGAGGCATTCAGTACTTC.

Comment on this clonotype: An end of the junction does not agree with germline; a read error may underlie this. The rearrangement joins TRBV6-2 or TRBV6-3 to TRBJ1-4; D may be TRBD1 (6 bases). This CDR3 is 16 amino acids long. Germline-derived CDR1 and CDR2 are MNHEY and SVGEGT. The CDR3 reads CASTYRGGGPNEKLFF. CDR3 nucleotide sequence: TGTGCCAGCACTTACCGCGGCGGGGGGCCTAATGAAAAACTGTTTTTT.

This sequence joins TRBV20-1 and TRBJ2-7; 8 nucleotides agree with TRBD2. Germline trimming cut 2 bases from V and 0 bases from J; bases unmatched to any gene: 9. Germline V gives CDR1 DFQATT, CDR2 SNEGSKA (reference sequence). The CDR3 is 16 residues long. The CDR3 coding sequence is TGCAGTGCTAGATGGTTTGGCGGGAGGAGCTCCTACGAGCAGTACTTC. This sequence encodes CSARWFGGRSSYEQYF.

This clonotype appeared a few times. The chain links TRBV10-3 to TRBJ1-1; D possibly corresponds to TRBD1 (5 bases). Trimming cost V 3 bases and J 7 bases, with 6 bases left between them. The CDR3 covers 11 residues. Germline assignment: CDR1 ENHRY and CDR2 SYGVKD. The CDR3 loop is CAISEGVEAFF. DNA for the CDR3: TGTGCCATCAGTGAAGGGGTTGAAGCTTTCTTT.

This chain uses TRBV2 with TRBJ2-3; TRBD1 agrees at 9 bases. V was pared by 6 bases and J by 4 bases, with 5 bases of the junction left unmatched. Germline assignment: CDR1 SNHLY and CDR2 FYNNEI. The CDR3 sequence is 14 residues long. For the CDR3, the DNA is TGTGCCAGCAGCGGACAGGGGATGCCAGATACGCAGTATTTT. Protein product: CASSGQGMPDTQYF. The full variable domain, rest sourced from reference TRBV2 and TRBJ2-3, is EPEVTQTPSHQVTQMGQEVILRCVPISNHLYFYWYRQILGQKVEFLVSFYNNEISEKSEIFDDQFSVERPDGSNFTLKIRSTKLEDSAMYFCASSGQGMPDTQYFGPGTRLTVL.

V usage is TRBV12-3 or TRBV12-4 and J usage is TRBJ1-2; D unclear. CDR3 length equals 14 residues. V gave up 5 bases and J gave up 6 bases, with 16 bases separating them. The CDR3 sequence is CASSPVGETNGYTF. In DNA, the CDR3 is TGTGCCAGCAGTCCCGTTGGGGAAACTAATGGCTACACCTTC.

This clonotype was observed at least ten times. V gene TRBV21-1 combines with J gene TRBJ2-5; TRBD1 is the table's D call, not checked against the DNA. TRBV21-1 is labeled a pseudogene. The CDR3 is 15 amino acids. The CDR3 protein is CASSKGRGNEETQYF. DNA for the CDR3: TGTGCCAGCAGCAAAGGTCGGGGCAATGAAGAGACCCAGTACTTC.

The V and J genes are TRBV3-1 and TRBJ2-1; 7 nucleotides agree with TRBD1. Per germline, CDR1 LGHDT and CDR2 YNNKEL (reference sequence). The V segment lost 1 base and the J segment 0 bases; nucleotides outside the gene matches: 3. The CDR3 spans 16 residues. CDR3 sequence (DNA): TGTGCCAGCAGCCAAGCGGGACAGAGCTCCTACAATGAGCAGTTCTTC. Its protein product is CASSQAGQSSYNEQFF.

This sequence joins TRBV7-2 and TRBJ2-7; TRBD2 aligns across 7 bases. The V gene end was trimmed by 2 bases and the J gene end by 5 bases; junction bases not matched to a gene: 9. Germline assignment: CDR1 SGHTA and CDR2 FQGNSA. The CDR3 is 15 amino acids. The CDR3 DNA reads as TGTGCCAGCAGCTTAAGGCTGGGCGGGAGAAACGAGCAGTACTTC. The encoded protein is CASSLRLGGRNEQYF.

The CDR3 DNA follows: TGTGCCAGCAGCTTAGGGGACGGGCTTGAAGCTTTCTTT. This codes for CASSLGDGLEAFF. This chain connects TRBV11-2 to TRBJ1-1; a weak D match, TRBD1 (5 bases). Trimming stripped 1 base from V and 7 bases from J, with 10 bases between. The germline V gene has CDR1 SGHAT and CDR2 FQNNGV. This CDR3 has 13 amino acids.

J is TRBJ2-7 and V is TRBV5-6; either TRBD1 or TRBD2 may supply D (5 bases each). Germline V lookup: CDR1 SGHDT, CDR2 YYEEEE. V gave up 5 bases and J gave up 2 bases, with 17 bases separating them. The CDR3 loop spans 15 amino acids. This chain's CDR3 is CASSLARGRPYEQYF. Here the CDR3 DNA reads TGTGCCAGCAGTCTTGCTCGGGGCAGACCCTACGAGCAGTACTTC.

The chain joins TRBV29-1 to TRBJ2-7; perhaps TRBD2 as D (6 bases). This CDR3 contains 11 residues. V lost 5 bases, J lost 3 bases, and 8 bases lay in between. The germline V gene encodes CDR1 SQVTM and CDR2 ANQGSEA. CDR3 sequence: CSVLDYYEQYF. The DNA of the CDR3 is TGCAGCGTTCTGGACTACTACGAGCAGTACTTC.

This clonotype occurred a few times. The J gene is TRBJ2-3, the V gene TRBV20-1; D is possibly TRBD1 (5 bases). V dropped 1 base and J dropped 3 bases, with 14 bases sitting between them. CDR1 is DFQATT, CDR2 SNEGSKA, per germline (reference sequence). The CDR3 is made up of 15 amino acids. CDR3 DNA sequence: TGCAGTGCTAGAGGGGGCGGCTGGGTTACAGATACGCAGTATTTT. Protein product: CSARGGGWVTDTQYF.

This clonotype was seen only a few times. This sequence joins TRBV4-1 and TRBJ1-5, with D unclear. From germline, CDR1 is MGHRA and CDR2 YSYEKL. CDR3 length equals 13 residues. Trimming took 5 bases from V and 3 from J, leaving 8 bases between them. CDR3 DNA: TGCGCCAGCAGCGATGCAACCAATCAGCCCCAGCATTTT. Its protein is CASSDATNQPQHF.

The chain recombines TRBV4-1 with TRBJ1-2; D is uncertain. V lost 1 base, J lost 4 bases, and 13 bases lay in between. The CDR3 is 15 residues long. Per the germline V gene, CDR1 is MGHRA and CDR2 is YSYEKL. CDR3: CASSQGLDFAYGYTF. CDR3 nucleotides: TGCGCCAGCAGCCAAGGCTTGGACTTTGCCTATGGCTACACCTTC.

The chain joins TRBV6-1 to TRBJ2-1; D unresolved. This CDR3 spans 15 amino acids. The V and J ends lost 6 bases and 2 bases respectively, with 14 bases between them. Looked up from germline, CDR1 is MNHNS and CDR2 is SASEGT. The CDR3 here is CASSQMAEAYNEQFF. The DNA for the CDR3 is TGTGCCAGCAGCCAGATGGCAGAAGCCTACAATGAGCAGTTCTTC.

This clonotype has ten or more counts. CDR3 nucleotides: TGTGCCAGCAGCTTAAAAGTGAACACTGAAGCTTTCTTT. This encodes CASSLKVNTEAFF. This chain connects TRBV7-2 to TRBJ1-1; no firm D call. CDR1 is SGHTA and CDR2 is FQGNSA in the germline V gene. The CDR3 spans 13 residues. V lost 2 bases to trimming and J lost 0 bases, with 4 bases between them.

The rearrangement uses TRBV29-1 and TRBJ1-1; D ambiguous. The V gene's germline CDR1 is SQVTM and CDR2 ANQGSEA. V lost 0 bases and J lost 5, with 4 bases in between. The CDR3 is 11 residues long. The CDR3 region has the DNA TGCAGCGTTGAAGAGGGGACTGAAGCTTTCTTT. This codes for CSVEEGTEAFF. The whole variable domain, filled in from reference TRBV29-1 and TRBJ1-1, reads SAVISQKPSRDICQRGTSLTIQCQVDSQVTMMFWYRQQPGQSLTLIATANQGSEATYESGFVIDKFPISRPNLTFSTLTVSNMSPEDSSIYLCSVEEGTEAFFGQGTRLTVV.

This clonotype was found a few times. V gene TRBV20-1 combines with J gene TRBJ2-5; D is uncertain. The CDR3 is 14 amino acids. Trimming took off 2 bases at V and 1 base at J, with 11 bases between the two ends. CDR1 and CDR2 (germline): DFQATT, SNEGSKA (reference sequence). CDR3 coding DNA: TGCAGTGCTAGACAGATAGTCGCCCAAGAGACCCAGTACTTC. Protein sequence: CSARQIVAQETQYF.

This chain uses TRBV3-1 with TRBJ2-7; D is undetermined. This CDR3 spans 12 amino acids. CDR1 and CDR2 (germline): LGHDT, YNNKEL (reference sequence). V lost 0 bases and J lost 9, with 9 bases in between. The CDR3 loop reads CASSQEGMRQYF. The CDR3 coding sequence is TGTGCCAGCAGCCAAGAGGGGATGAGGCAGTACTTC.

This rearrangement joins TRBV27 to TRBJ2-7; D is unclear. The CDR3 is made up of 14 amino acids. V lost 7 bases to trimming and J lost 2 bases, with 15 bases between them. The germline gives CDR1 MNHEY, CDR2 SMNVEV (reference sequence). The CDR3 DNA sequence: TGTGCCAGCAAAGGCGCGGTATCTGCCTACGAGCAGTACTTC. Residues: CASKGAVSAYEQYF.

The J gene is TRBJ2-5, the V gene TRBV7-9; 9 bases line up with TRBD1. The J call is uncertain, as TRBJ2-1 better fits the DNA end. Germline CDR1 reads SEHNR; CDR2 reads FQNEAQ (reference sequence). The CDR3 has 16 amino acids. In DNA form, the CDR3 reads TGTGCCAGCAGCTTAGCGTGGGACAGGGAAGGCAATGAGCAGTTCTTC. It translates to CASSLAWDREGNEQFF.

CDR3 in DNA: TGTGCCAGCTCGACTAGCAACTCCTACGAGCAGTACTTC. It specifies CASSTSNSYEQYF. The chain has TRBV27 and TRBJ2-7, with 7 nucleotides matching TRBD2. The germline V gene has CDR1 MNHEY and CDR2 SMNVEV (reference sequence). The CDR3 length is 13 residues. V shed 8 bases and J 0 bases; nucleotides not matched to a gene: 4.

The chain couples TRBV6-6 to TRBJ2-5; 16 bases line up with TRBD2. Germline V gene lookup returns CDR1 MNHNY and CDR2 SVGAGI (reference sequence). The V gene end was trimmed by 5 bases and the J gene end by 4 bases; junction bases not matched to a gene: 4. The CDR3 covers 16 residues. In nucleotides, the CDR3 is TGTGCCAGCAGTACGGGACTAGCGGGAGGGCTAGAGACCCAGTACTTC. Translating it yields CASSTGLAGGLETQYF.

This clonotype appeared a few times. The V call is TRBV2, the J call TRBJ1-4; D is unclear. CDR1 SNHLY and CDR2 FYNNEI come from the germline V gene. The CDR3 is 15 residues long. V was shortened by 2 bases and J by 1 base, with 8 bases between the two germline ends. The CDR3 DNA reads TGTGCCAGCAGTGAAAGGGCAGAAACTAATGAAAAACTGTTTTTT. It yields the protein CASSERAETNEKLFF. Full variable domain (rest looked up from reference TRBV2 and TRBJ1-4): EPEVTQTPSHQVTQMGQEVILRCVPISNHLYFYWYRQILGQKVEFLVSFYNNEISEKSEIFDDQFSVERPDGSNFTLKIRSTKLEDSAMYFCASSERAETNEKLFFGSGTQLSVL.